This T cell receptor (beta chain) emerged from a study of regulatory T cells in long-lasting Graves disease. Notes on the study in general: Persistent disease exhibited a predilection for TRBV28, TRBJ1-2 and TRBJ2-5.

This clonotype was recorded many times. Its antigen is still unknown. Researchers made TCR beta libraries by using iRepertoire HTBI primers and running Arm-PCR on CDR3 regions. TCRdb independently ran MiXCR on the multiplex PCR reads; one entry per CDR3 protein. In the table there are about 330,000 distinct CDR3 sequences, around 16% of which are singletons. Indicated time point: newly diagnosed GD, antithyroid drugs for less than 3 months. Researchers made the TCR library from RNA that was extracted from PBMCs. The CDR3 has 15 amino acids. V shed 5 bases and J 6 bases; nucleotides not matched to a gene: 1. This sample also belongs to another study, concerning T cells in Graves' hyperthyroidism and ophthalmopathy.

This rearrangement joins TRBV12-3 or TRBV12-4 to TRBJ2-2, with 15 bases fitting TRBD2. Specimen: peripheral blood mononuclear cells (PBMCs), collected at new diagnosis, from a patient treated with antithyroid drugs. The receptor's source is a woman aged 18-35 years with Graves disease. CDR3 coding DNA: TGTGCCAGCAGTGGACTAGCGGGGGGGCCCGGGGAGCTGTTTTTT. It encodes CASSGLAGGPGELFF.